Sequencing of this TCR beta chain was carried out in a study of post-analysis software for immune sequencing data. Study-wide findings and caveats: Comparison of patients with controls showed a handful of TRBV segments more frequent in patients, TRBV5-6, TRBV5-1 and TRBV20-1 among them. People with multiple sclerosis had a significantly lower normalized Chao1 diversity than controls did. Batch-mates among the samples co-clustered strongly by F measure.

V was pared by 6 bases and J by 8 bases, with 6 bases of the junction left unmatched. Germline V gene lookup returns CDR1 MNHNS and CDR2 SASEGT. The CDR3 sequence is 14 residues long. Prepared TCR beta cDNA libraries contained unique molecular identifiers. TCRdb analysed the PCR reads with MiXCR anew, one entry per CDR3 protein. The table has about 820,000 distinct CDR3 sequences, about 50% seen once. Details on this clonotype: Antigen specificity is unknown.

The sample taken for sequencing was blood. The J gene is TRBJ2-1, the V gene TRBV6-1; 11 bases align to TRBD2. This TCR was sampled from a girl aged 5-17 years with multiple sclerosis. CDR3 amino acids: CASSFSGGADEQFF. CDR3 bases: TGTGCCAGCAGCTTTAGCGGGGGGGCCGATGAGCAGTTCTTC.